What follows are 32 T cell receptor beta chains derived from one specimen sequenced in a study of a mutant IDH1 vaccine in newly diagnosed glioma. The repertoire was sequenced with immunoSEQ multiplex PCR; TCRdb's copy has only in-frame clones and lacks some. Among roughly 86,000 clones listed, 81% were seen once. The antigens for these receptors are not known. Time point indicated: week 47, end of study. One vaccine dose held 300 ug of mutant IDH1 20-mer peptide and came with topical imiquimod. The material sequenced was PBMCs, taken from a glioma patient whose treatment included an IDH1 peptide vaccine. The receptors stem from a man in his forties with glioma.

The chain couples TRBV2 to TRBJ2-4; TRBD1 aligns across 9 bases. The CDR3 is 15 residues long. V was pared by 4 bases and J by 7 bases, with 8 bases of the junction left unmatched. Germline V gene sequence: CDR1 SNHLY, CDR2 FYNNEI. The CDR3, as DNA: TGTGCCAGCAGTGCTCTGGACAGGGGATGGAACATTCAGTACTTC. Amino acids: CASSALDRGWNIQYF. Full variable domain (missing parts from reference TRBV2 and TRBJ2-4): EPEVTQTPSHQVTQMGQEVILRCVPISNHLYFYWYRQILGQKVEFLVSFYNNEISEKSEIFDDQFSVERPDGSNFTLKIRSTKLEDSAMYFCASSALDRGWNIQYFGAGTRLSVL.

The chain employs TRBV11-3 and TRBJ2-1, with D possibly matching TRBD2 (6 bases). V shed 2 bases and J shed 9 bases, with 11 bases lying between them. Germline CDR1 is SGHNT and CDR2 is YENEEA. CDR3 size: 13 residues. Here the CDR3 DNA reads TGTGCCAGCAGCTTAAGCCCGGGACTTGAGCAGTTCTTC. It translates to CASSLSPGLEQFF. Full variable domain (outside the CDR3, taken from reference TRBV11-3 and TRBJ2-1): EAGVVQSPRYKIIEKKQPVAFWCNPISGHNTLYWYLQNLGQGPELLIRYENEEAVDDSQLPKDRFSAERLKGVDSTLKIQPAELGDSAVYLCASSLSPGLEQFFGPGTRLTVL.

The rearrangement uses TRBV27 and TRBJ2-3; D is uncertain. V was trimmed by 6 bases and J by 4 bases, leaving 11 bases between them. The CDR3 extends over 13 amino acids. Germline V gene lookup returns CDR1 MNHEY and CDR2 SMNVEV (reference sequence). The CDR3 spells CASRELSPDTQYF. In DNA, the CDR3 is TGTGCCAGCAGGGAGCTTTCACCAGATACGCAGTATTTT.

This chain links TRBV27 with TRBJ1-2; no clear D. The germline gives CDR1 MNHEY, CDR2 SMNVEV (reference sequence). CDR3 length: 13 residues. Deletions cut 5 bases from V and 1 base from J, with 8 bases between. The CDR3, as DNA: TGTGCCAGCAGTCCGAGTATTAACTATGGCTACACCTTC. Protein: CASSPSINYGYTF.

The rearrangement joins TRBV4-2 to TRBJ2-2, with 8 bases identical to TRBD1. The CDR3 length is 17 residues. With V trimmed by 5 bases and J by 0 bases, 8 bases remained unmatched. Germline V gives CDR1 LGHNA, CDR2 YNFKEQ. This CDR3 is CASSYRRGQANTGELFF. The CDR3 nucleotides are TGTGCCAGCAGCTACAGAAGGGGACAGGCGAACACCGGGGAGCTGTTTTTT.

This sequence joins TRBV11-2 and TRBJ2-5; possibly TRBD2 for D (5 bases). From germline, CDR1 is SGHAT and CDR2 FQNNGV. Trimming left V 6 bases short and J 1 base short, with 18 bases between. The CDR3 has 16 residues. The CDR3 nucleotides are TGTGCCAGCAGGTCGGGCGTAAGCGGATCCCAAGAGACCCAGTACTTC. Protein product: CASRSGVSGSQETQYF.

V is TRBV14 and J is TRBJ2-2; no clear D gene. The CDR3 has 16 residues. CDR1 and CDR2 (germline): SGHDN, FVKESK. With 3 bases removed from V and 0 bases from J, the gap between germline ends came to 11 bases. The CDR3 DNA reads TGTGCCAGCAGCCACCTAGGGCTTCCGAACACCGGGGAGCTGTTTTTT. Its protein is CASSHLGLPNTGELFF.

J is TRBJ1-2 and V is TRBV27, with unresolved D. The germline V gene encodes CDR1 MNHEY and CDR2 SMNVEV (reference sequence). The CDR3 has 13 residues. V lost 5 bases and J 4 bases, leaving 11 bases between the germline ends. CDR3 amino acids: CASSPGTVYGYTF. The CDR3 coding sequence is TGTGCCAGCAGTCCGGGAACCGTCTATGGCTACACCTTC.

V gene TRBV5-1 combines with J gene TRBJ2-7; 11 nucleotides line up with TRBD2. CDR1 SGHRS and CDR2 YFSETQ come from the germline V gene. The CDR3 covers 15 residues. Trimming took 1 base from V and 3 from J; bases not matched to a gene: 3. Here the CDR3 reads CASSLLTSGSYEQYF. CDR3 nucleotide sequence: TGCGCCAGCAGCTTGTTAACTAGCGGGAGCTACGAGCAGTACTTC.

V is TRBV11-2 and J is TRBJ1-3; possibly TRBD1 for D (6 bases). The CDR3 runs to 14 residues. Deletions cut 4 bases from V and 3 bases from J, with 10 bases between. Germline V CDR1 and CDR2: SGHAT, FQNNGV. CDR3 nucleotide sequence: TGTGCCAGCAGCTCGACAGGTCGTGGAAACACCATATATTTT. This codes for CASSSTGRGNTIYF.

This clone was recorded only once. CDR3 residues: CASSARTVATNEKLFF. CDR3 DNA: TGTGCCAGCAGCGCCCGGACAGTTGCAACTAATGAAAAACTGTTTTTT. V usage is TRBV7-2 and J usage is TRBJ1-4; a possible D gene is TRBD1 (6 bases). In germline, CDR1 is SGHTA, CDR2 FQGNSA. V lost 5 bases, J lost 0 bases, and 13 bases lay in between. The CDR3 spans 16 residues. The full variable domain, rest sourced from reference TRBV7-2 and TRBJ1-4, is GAGVSQSPSNKVTEKGKDVELRCDPISGHTALYWYRQSLGQGLEFLIYFQGNSAPDKSGLPSDRFSAERTGGSVSTLTIQRTQQEDSAVYLCASSARTVATNEKLFFGSGTQLSVL.

A single count supports this clone. The CDR3 DNA reads TGTGCCAGCAGCTTAGGGCAGGATAAGAGGGCCCAAGAGACCCAGTACTTC. Encoded protein: CASSLGQDKRAQETQYF. The chain has TRBV7-2 and TRBJ2-5, with D possibly being TRBD2 (5 bases). The CDR3 totals 17 residues. The ends were cut back, 1 base at V and 1 base at J, with 16 bases in the middle. Germline CDR1 is SGHTA and CDR2 is FQGNSA.

The chain uses TRBV2 and TRBJ1-5, with D tentatively TRBD1 (6 bases). V shed 3 bases and J shed 4 bases, with 10 bases lying between them. Germline V gives CDR1 SNHLY, CDR2 FYNNEI. The CDR3 totals 14 residues. In DNA, the CDR3 is TGTGCCAGCAGTGACTACAGGGCGAATCAGCCCCAGCATTTT. Amino acids: CASSDYRANQPQHF. The full variable domain, rest sourced from reference TRBV2 and TRBJ1-5, is EPEVTQTPSHQVTQMGQEVILRCVPISNHLYFYWYRQILGQKVEFLVSFYNNEISEKSEIFDDQFSVERPDGSNFTLKIRSTKLEDSAMYFCASSDYRANQPQHFGDGTRLSIL.

V usage is TRBV6-5 and J usage is TRBJ2-7; 10 bases line up with TRBD1. Germline V gene sequence: CDR1 MNHEY, CDR2 SVGAGI. With 6 bases clipped from V and 0 bases from J, the junction kept 5 bases outside the gene matches. The CDR3 has 15 amino acids. The CDR3 coding sequence is TGTGCCAGCAGAGCCGGGACAGGGGCCTCCTACGAGCAGTACTTC. Its protein is CASRAGTGASYEQYF.

This rearrangement joins TRBV4-3 to TRBJ1-1, with a tentative D call TRBD1 (6 bases). The germline gives CDR1 LGHNA, CDR2 YSLEER. V dropped 6 bases and J dropped 1 base, with 15 bases sitting between them. The CDR3 length is 15 residues. CDR3 sequence (DNA): TGCGCCAGCAGTTATACCGGGACATCGAACACTGAAGCTTTCTTT. This codes for CASSYTGTSNTEAFF.

The chain combines TRBV29-1 with TRBJ1-1; D perhaps matches TRBD1 (6 bases). The CDR3 consists of 15 residues. In germline, CDR1 is SQVTM, CDR2 ANQGSEA. With 5 bases removed from V and 5 bases from J, the gap between germline ends came to 21 bases. The CDR3 here is CSVLLPRRQGTEAFF. CDR3 bases: TGCAGCGTTCTCCTGCCAAGGCGGCAGGGGACTGAAGCTTTCTTT.

V gene TRBV6-5 combines with J gene TRBJ1-6; no definite D call. Germline CDR1 MNHEY, CDR2 SVGAGI. This CDR3 comprises 15 residues. V was pared by 5 bases and J by 7 bases, with 15 bases between. The CDR3 DNA reads as TGTGCCAGCAGTCCAGTCGGCTCCGCCAATTCACCCCTCCACTTT. Translating it yields CASSPVGSANSPLHF.

The gene calls are TRBV4-3 and TRBJ2-7; 9 nucleotides agree with TRBD1. The junction had 8 bases not matched to a gene; V was cut back by 1 base and J by 4 bases. Per the germline V gene, CDR1 is LGHNA and CDR2 is YSLEER. CDR3 length: 16 residues. The CDR3 loop is CASSQGIGQGLYEQYF. CDR3 nucleotides: TGCGCCAGCAGCCAAGGTATAGGACAGGGGTTGTACGAGCAGTACTTC.

The rearrangement links TRBV7-2 to TRBJ2-3; possibly TRBD1 or TRBD2 for D (5 bases each). Trimming removed 8 bases from V and 1 base from J, with 16 bases in between. This CDR3 spans 15 amino acids. Germline CDR1 SGHTA, CDR2 FQGNSA. This CDR3 is CASEGEGRGTDTQYF. Here the CDR3 DNA reads TGTGCCAGCGAAGGGGAAGGGCGGGGCACAGATACGCAGTATTTT.

V and J are TRBV5-6 and TRBJ2-2, with TRBD2 matching over 11 bases. The CDR3 is 18 amino acids. Trimming removed 4 bases from V and 7 bases from J; junction bases left unmatched: 15. CDR1 is SGHDT and CDR2 is YYEEEE in the germline V gene. The CDR3 region is CASSPLDLAGGIHGELFF. The CDR3 DNA reads as TGTGCCAGCAGCCCGCTGGATCTAGCGGGAGGTATTCACGGGGAGCTGTTTTTT.

This clone has just a few counts. The conserved phenylalanine or tryptophan is not found at the CDR3 terminus, so this likely reflects a read error. Because the CDR3's place on the DNA is in doubt, the DNA is left out and the CDR3 is given as listed by TCRdb. The gene calls are TRBV5-8 and TRBJ2-7; the listed D gene, TRBD1, was not tested against the DNA. The CDR3 length equals 12 residues, ends included. Germline CDR1 reads SGHTS; CDR2 reads YDEGEE. This chain's CDR3 is CASRRLPGQVYI.

CDR3 protein: CASSGWGTDTQYF. The CDR3 nucleotides are TGTGCCAGCAGTGGTTGGGGAACAGATACGCAGTATTTT. This sequence joins TRBV2 and TRBJ2-3; D not resolved. CDR1 SNHLY and CDR2 FYNNEI come from the germline V gene. V dropped 4 bases and J dropped 3 bases, with 8 bases sitting between them. CDR3 size: 13 residues.

The chain has TRBV19 and TRBJ1-5, with D uncertain. V was clipped by 10 bases and J by 5 bases, with 18 bases between them. The CDR3 has 14 amino acids. Germline values: CDR1 LNHDA, CDR2 SQIVND (reference sequence). The CDR3 DNA follows: TGTGCCACCGCGGGCTTGGGCCTCTATCAGCCCCAGCATTTT. As protein: CATAGLGLYQPQHF.

The V call is TRBV4-1, the J call TRBJ2-3; TRBD2 agrees at 12 bases. Germline lookup yields CDR1 MGHRA and CDR2 YSYEKL. The CDR3 length is 15 residues. Trimming at V came to 4 bases and at J to 8 bases, leaving 7 bases not matched to a gene. CDR3 DNA sequence: TGCGCCAGCAGCCCGACTAGCGGGAGCCCGAGTACGCAGTATTTT. Amino acid sequence: CASSPTSGSPSTQYF.

The chain carries TRBV19 and TRBJ1-1; no clear D. With 3 bases removed from V and 9 bases from J, the gap between germline ends came to 14 bases. The germline V gene encodes CDR1 LNHDA and CDR2 SQIVND (reference sequence). The length of the CDR3 is 13 residues. The CDR3 bases are TGTGCCAGTAGTATCTCGACCCGGGAGAAAGCTTTCTTT. Its protein is CASSISTREKAFF.

J is TRBJ2-5 and V is TRBV7-9; D not certain. Trimming stripped 3 bases from V and 1 base from J, with 0 bases between. This CDR3 region has 11 residues. The germline CDR1 and CDR2 sequences are SEHNR and FQNEAQ (reference sequence). The CDR3 spells CASSFQETQYF. The CDR3 DNA reads TGTGCCAGCAGCTTCCAAGAGACCCAGTACTTC.

The chain joins TRBV2 to TRBJ2-3, with TRBD1 as a possible D gene (5 bases). Trimming left V 8 bases short and J 5 bases short, with 11 bases between. The CDR3 runs 12 residues. In germline, CDR1 is SNHLY, CDR2 FYNNEI. The CDR3 loop reads CASEGAGDTQYF. The CDR3, as DNA: TGTGCCAGCGAAGGGGCTGGAGATACGCAGTATTTT.

The chain joins TRBV5-6 to TRBJ2-3; D may be TRBD2 (6 bases). This CDR3 spans 14 amino acids. Trimming shortened V by 1 base and J by 7 bases, and 13 bases separated the two germline ends. Per germline, CDR1 SGHDT and CDR2 YYEEEE. The CDR3 reads CASSLPSGLNTQYF. The CDR3 DNA follows: TGTGCCAGCAGCTTGCCAAGCGGGCTGAATACGCAGTATTTT.

The chain uses TRBV7-2 and TRBJ2-3, with 12 positions matching TRBD2. Germline trimming cut 8 bases from V and 2 bases from J; bases unmatched to any gene: 2. Germline CDR1 SGHTA, CDR2 FQGNSA. The CDR3 is 14 residues long. The CDR3 DNA is TGTGCCAGCGGACTAGCGGGGTCCACAGATACGCAGTATTTT. It yields the protein CASGLAGSTDTQYF.

CDR3 sequence (DNA): TGTGCCAGCAGCAAAGCTAGCGACCCTGAGAATGAGCAGTTCTTC. Its translation: CASSKASDPENEQFF. This sequence joins TRBV21-1 and TRBJ2-1; the D call TRBD2 from the table was never checked on the DNA. TRBV21-1 is deemed a pseudogene. The CDR3 sequence is 15 residues long.

This clone was observed a single time. This chain links TRBV15 with TRBJ2-4; tentative D call: TRBD1 (6 bases). Trimming stripped 1 base from V and 7 bases from J, with 11 bases between. The CDR3 consists of 14 residues. Germline CDR1 reads LNHNV; CDR2 reads YYDKDF (reference sequence). CDR3 protein: CATSRGQQGNIQYF. The CDR3 bases are TGTGCCACCAGCAGAGGCCAACAGGGTAACATTCAGTACTTC.

Regarding this clone: This sample also contains other DNA sequences that code for the same CDR3. V gene TRBV7-2 combines with J gene TRBJ2-5; no clear D gene. Germline values: CDR1 SGHTA, CDR2 FQGNSA. V dropped 3 bases and J dropped 2 bases, with 1 base sitting between them. This CDR3 region has 11 residues. The CDR3 loop is CASSFQETQYF. CDR3 sequence (DNA): TGTGCCAGCAGCTTTCAAGAGACCCAGTACTTC.